This T cell receptor (beta chain) was sequenced during a study of T cells in Graves' hyperthyroidism and ophthalmopathy. Regions amplified from RNA transcripts were the TCR beta CDR3 regions. First-round RT-PCR of the TCR CDR3 relied on the HTBI primer set. TCRdb re-analysed the multiplex PCR reads in MiXCR, keeping a single row per CDR3 protein. Among nearly 600,000 distinct CDR3 sequences listed, over 11% were seen once. PBMCs came from 10 ml fresh peripheral blood. This clonotype turned up a few times. The sequenced material came from blood. This clonotype was sampled from a woman aged 25 to 39 with Graves' hyperthyroidism that later progressed to Graves' ophthalmopathy.

The CDR3 reads CSARGGGVGAEAFF. CDR3 bases: TGCAGTGCTAGAGGGGGGGGGGTTGGCGCTGAAGCTTTCTTT. V and J are TRBV20-1 and TRBJ1-1; weak D call: TRBD1 (5 bases). The germline V and J ends were trimmed by 1 base and 6 bases, with 15 bases remaining between them. Germline CDR1 reads DFQATT; CDR2 reads SNEGSKA (reference sequence). The CDR3 totals 14 residues.